This T cell receptor (beta chain) was captured by sequencing in a study of PD-L1 blockade in urothelial cancer. Study context: Patients took up atezolizumab at some point between 2014 and 2015 at 1,200 mg intravenously every 3 weeks. Samples came from 3 weeks, at the second dose, and 6 weeks into treatment. Patients with male sex and bladder-origin urothelial cancer accounted for about nine tenths of the roughly 29 enrolled.

The CDR3 is 13 residues long. J lost 0 bases, V lost 7 bases, and 3 bases had no gene match. Germline assignment: CDR1 GTSNPN and CDR2 SVGIG (reference sequence). Time point given: pretreatment peripheral blood. Every patient provided from 1 to 8 samples, collected pretreatment and on-treatment. Assay used: immunoSEQ multiplex PCR; TCRdb lists only in-frame clones, some missing. Among fewer than 100,000 clones listed, over 80% were seen once. The material sequenced was PBMCs, taken around atezolizumab (anti-PD-L1) treatment. The clonotype was recovered from a middle-aged man with urothelial cancer. The chain uses TRBV30 and TRBJ1-3, with TRBD1 identical over 7 bases. CDR3 nucleotides: TGTGCCTTGACAGGGATCTCTGGAAACACCATATATTTT. It translates to CALTGISGNTIYF.